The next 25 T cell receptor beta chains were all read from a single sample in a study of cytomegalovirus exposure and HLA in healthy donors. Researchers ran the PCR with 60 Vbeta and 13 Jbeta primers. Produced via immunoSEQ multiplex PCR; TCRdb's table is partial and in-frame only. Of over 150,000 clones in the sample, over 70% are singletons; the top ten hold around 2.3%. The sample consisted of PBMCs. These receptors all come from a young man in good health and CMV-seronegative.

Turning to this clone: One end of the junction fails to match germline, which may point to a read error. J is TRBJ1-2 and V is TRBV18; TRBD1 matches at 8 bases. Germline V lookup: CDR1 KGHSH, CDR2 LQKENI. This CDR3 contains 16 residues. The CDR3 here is CASSPRGGQGLYGYPF. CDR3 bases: TGTGCCAGCTCACCCAGGGGAGGACAGGGTCTCTATGGCTACCCCTTC.

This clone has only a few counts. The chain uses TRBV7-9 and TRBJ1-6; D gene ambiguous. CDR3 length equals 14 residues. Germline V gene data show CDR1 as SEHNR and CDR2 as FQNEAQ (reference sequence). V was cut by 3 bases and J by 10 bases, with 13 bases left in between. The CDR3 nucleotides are TGTGCCAGCAGCTTCATCGGGGTTGAGTCACCCCTCCACTTT. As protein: CASSFIGVESPLHF. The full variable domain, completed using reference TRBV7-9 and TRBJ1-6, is DTGVSQNPRHKITKRGQNVTFRCDPISEHNRLYWYRQTLGQGPEFLTYFQNEAQLEKSRLLSDRFSAERPKGSFSTLEIQRTEQGDSAMYLCASSFIGVESPLHFGNGTRLTVT.

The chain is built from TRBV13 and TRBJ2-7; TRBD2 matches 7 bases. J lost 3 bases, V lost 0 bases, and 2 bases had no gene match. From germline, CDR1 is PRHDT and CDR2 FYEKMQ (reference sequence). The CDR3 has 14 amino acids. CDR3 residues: CASSLGRGDYEQYF. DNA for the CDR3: TGTGCCAGCAGCTTAGGTCGGGGGGACTACGAGCAGTACTTC.

For the CDR3, the DNA is TGTGCCAGCAGTTACAGAGGATCCTACGAGCAGTACTTC. This sequence encodes CASSYRGSYEQYF. This sequence joins TRBV6-5 and TRBJ2-7; no definite D call. CDR1 MNHEY and CDR2 SVGAGI come from the germline V gene. V was trimmed by 2 bases and J by 1 base, leaving 6 bases between them. This CDR3 has 13 residues.

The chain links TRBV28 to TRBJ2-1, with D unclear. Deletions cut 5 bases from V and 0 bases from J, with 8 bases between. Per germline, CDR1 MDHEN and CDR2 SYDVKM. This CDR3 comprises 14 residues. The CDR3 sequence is CASSEVSSYNEQFF. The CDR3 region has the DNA TGTGCCAGCAGTGAAGTTAGCTCCTACAATGAGCAGTTCTTC.

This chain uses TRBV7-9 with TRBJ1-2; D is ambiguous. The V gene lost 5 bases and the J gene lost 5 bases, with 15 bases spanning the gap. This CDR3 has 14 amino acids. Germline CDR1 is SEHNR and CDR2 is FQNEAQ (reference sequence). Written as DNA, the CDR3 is TGTGCCAGCAGCCCTGCCGGAGGCGCGTATGGCTACACCTTC. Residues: CASSPAGGAYGYTF.

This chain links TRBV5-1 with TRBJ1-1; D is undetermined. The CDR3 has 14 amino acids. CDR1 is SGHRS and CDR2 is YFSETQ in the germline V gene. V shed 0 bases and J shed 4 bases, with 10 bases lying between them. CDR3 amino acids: CASSLDGVGTEAFF. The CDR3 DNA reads TGCGCCAGCAGCTTGGACGGGGTTGGCACTGAAGCTTTCTTT.

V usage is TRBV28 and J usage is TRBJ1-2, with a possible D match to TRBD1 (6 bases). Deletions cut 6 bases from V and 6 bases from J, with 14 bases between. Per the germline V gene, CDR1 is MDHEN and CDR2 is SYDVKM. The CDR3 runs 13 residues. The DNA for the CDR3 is TGTGCCAGCAGCTTACAGGGTTCGAATGGCTACACCTTC. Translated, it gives CASSLQGSNGYTF.

The DNA for the CDR3 is TGTGCCAGCAGCCCTGGGGACAGCCCCTACGAGCAGTACTTC. Protein product: CASSPGDSPYEQYF. The V gene is TRBV5-6, the J gene TRBJ2-7; 7 bases line up with TRBD1. The V gene's germline CDR1 is SGHDT and CDR2 YYEEEE. The CDR3 runs 14 residues. Trimming cost V 4 bases and J 2 bases; bases outside gene matches: 6.

As DNA, the CDR3 is TGTGCCAGCAGACCTAATATACCTATTAATGGCTACACCTTC. This sequence encodes CASRPNIPINGYTF. The genes are TRBV7-9 and TRBJ1-2; no clear D gene. Germline-derived CDR1 and CDR2 are SEHNR and FQNEAQ (reference sequence). Deletions cut 6 bases from V and 6 bases from J, with 17 bases between. The CDR3 is made up of 14 amino acids.

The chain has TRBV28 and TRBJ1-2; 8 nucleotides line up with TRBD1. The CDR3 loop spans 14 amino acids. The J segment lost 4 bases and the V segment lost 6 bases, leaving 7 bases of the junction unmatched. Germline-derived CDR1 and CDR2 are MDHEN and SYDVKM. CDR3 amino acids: CASRAGGYRYGYTF. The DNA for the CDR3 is TGTGCCAGCAGAGCAGGGGGCTATCGCTATGGCTACACCTTC.

CDR3 in amino acids: CASSVGQGNEQFF. DNA of the CDR3: TGTGCCAGCAGCGTGGGACAGGGGAATGAGCAGTTCTTC. The V call is TRBV7-9, the J call TRBJ2-1; 10 nucleotides agree with TRBD1. V gave up 5 bases and J gave up 7 bases; unmatched junction bases: 2. CDR3 length: 13 residues. Germline V lookup: CDR1 SEHNR, CDR2 FQNEAQ (reference sequence).

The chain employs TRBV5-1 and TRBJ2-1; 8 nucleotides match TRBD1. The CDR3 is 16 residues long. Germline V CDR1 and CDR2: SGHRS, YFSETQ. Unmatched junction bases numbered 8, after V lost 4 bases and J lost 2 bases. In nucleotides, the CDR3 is TGCGCCAGCAGCATTACAGGACAGGGTACCTACAATGAGCAGTTCTTC. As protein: CASSITGQGTYNEQFF.

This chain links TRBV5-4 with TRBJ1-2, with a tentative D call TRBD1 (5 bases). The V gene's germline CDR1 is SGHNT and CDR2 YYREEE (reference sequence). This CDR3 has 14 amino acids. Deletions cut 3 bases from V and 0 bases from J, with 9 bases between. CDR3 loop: CASSSVGANYGYTF. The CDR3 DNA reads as TGTGCCAGCAGCTCGGTAGGGGCTAACTATGGCTACACCTTC.

In DNA, the CDR3 is TGTGCCAGCTCACCACCCGGGACAGGGATCGGACAGCCCCAGCATTTT. Translating gives CASSPPGTGIGQPQHF. This chain links TRBV18 with TRBJ1-5; 9 nucleotides match TRBD1. This CDR3 comprises 16 residues. Germline V gene data show CDR1 as KGHSH and CDR2 as LQKENI. V trimming: 0 bases; J trimming: 7 bases; junction bases outside the gene matches: 7.

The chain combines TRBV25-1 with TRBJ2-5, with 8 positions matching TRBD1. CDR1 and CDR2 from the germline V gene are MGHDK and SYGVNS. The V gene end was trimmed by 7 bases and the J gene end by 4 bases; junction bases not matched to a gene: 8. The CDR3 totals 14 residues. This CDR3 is CASTDRGRGETQYF. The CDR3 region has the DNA TGTGCCAGCACCGACAGGGGCCGAGGAGAGACCCAGTACTTC.

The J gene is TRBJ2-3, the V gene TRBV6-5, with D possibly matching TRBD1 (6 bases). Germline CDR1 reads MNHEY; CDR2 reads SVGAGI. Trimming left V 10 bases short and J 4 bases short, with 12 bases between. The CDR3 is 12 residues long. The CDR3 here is CATTGLSDTQYF. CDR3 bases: TGTGCCACCACAGGGCTGTCAGATACGCAGTATTTT.

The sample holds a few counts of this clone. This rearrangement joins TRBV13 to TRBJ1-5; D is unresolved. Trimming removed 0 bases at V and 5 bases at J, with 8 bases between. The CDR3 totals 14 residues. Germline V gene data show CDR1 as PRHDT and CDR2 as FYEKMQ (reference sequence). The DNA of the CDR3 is TGTGCCAGCAGCTTAGGACACATCGATCAGCCCCAGCATTTT. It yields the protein CASSLGHIDQPQHF.

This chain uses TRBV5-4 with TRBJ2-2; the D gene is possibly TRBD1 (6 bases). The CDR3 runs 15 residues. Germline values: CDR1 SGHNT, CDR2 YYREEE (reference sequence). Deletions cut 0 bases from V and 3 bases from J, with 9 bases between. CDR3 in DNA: TGTGCCAGCAGCTTGGGCAGGGGTGACACCGGGGAGCTGTTTTTT. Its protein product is CASSLGRGDTGELFF.

CDR3 protein: CASSLWSSADEQFF. CDR3 bases: TGCGCCAGCAGCTTGTGGTCTAGTGCGGATGAGCAGTTCTTC. The chain has TRBV5-1 and TRBJ2-1; D not certain. Trimming took 1 base from V and 8 from J, leaving 13 bases between them. This CDR3 is 14 amino acids long. The germline CDR1 and CDR2 sequences are SGHRS and YFSETQ.

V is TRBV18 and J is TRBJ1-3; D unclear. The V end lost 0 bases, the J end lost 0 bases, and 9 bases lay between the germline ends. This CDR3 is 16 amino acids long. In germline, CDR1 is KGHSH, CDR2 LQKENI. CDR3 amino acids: CASSPPERTSGNTIYF. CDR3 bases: TGTGCCAGCTCACCACCCGAGAGAACCTCTGGAAACACCATATATTTT.

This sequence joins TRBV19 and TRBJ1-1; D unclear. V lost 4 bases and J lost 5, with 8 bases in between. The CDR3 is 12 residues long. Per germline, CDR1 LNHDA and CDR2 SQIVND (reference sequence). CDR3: CASSRSGTEAFF. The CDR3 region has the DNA TGTGCCAGTAGTAGGAGCGGAACTGAAGCTTTCTTT. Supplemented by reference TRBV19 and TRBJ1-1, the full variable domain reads DGGITQSPKYLFRKEGQNVTLSCEQNLNHDAMYWYRQDPGQGLRLIYYSQIVNDFQKGDIAEGYSVSREKKESFPLTVTSAQKNPTAFYLCASSRSGTEAFFGQGTRLTVV.

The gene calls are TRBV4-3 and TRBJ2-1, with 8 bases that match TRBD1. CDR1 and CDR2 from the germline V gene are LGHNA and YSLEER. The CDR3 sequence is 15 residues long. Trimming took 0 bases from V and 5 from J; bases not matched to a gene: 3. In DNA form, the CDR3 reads TGCGCCAGCAGCCAAGATTTGGGACAGGACAATGAGCAGTTCTTC. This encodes CASSQDLGQDNEQFF.

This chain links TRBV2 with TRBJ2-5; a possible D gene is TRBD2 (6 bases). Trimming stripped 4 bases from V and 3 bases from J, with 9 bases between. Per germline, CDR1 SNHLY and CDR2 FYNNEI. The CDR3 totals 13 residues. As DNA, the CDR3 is TGTGCCAGCAGTGGGGACTTAAAAGAGACCCAGTACTTC. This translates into CASSGDLKETQYF.

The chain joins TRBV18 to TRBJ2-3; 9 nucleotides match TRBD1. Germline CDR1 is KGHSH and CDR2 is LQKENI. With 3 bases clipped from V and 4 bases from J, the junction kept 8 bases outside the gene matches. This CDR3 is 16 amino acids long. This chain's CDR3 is CASSPGTGRPPDTQYF. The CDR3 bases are TGTGCCAGCTCACCGGGGACAGGGAGGCCCCCAGATACGCAGTATTTT.